The clone carrying this T cell receptor (beta chain) appeared a few times. Its antigen remains unidentified. This record belongs to a study of human T cells and chemical hapten exposure. The wider study: Diphenylcyclopropenone was administered weekly to the scalp of patients throughout the approximately 25-week study.

Germline lookup yields CDR1 MNHEY and CDR2 SVGEGT. The length of the CDR3 is 14 residues. V lost 2 bases and J lost 6; bases outside the gene matches: 5. Authors' data handling: There were a median of around 96,000 TCRs per sample, with a range from 23,224 to 690,600. Using its own MiXCR run on the RACE reads, TCRdb lists one record per CDR3 protein. The V and J calls were determined by TCRdb, not by the authors. The sample yields some 70,000 distinct CDR3 sequences, about 32% seen once. Time point reported: patch test 1, 2 weeks after DPC sensitization. Described treatment: therapeutic diphenylcyclopropenone sensitization with weekly scalp DPC. Blood was drawn before each patch test was applied. Notes on the study in general: A positive correlation with patch test score was shown by PT1 expanded TCR counts.

The clonotype comes from a man in his forties with alopecia areata. Some clones in this sample may be carry-over from other donors' samples. The sample was whole blood, taken in connection with sensitization to the hapten diphenylcyclopropenone (DPC). V is TRBV6-2 or TRBV6-3 and J is TRBJ2-7; 9 positions match TRBD1. This CDR3 reads CASSYPDRGREQYF. Here the CDR3 DNA reads TGTGCCAGCAGTTACCCGGACAGGGGTCGCGAGCAGTACTTC.